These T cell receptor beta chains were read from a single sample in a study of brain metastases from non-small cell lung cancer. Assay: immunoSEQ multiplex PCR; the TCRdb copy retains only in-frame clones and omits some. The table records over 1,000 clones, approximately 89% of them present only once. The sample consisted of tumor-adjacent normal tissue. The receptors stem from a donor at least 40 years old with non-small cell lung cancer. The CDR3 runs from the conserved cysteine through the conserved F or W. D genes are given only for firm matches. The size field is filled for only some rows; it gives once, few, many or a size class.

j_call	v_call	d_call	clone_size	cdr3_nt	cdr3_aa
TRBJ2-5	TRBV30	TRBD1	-	TGTGCCTGGATGCCGGGACAGGGGGCGCGGGAGACCCAGTACTTC	CAWMPGQGARETQYF
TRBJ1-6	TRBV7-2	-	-	TGTGCCAGCAGCTTAGTCAGGGTTAATTCACCCCTCCACTTT	CASSLVRVNSPLHF
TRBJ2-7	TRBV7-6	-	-	TGTGCCAGCAGCTTAGCGTCGGACAGTACCTACGAGCAGTACTTC	CASSLASDSTYEQYF
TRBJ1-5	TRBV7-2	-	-	TGTGCCAGCAGCGGATCTTCGCGAGCCCAGCCCCAGCATTTT	CASSGSSRAQPQHF
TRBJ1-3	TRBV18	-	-	TGTGCCAGCTCGCTCATAGGACAGATCTCTGGAAACACCATATATTTT	CASSLIGQISGNTIYF
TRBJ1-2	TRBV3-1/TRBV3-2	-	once	TGTGCCAGCAGCCAAGCCACTCAGGGGATTGGTGGCTACACCTTC	CASSQATQGIGGYTF
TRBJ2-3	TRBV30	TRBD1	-	TGTGCCTGGAGTAGGGACAGGGTGAGATCAGATACGCAGTATTTT	CAWSRDRVRSDTQYF
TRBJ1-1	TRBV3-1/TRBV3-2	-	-	TGTGCCAGCAGCCACCAAAAACCGAGACTGATGAACACTGAAGCTTTCTTT	CASSHQKPRLMNTEAFF
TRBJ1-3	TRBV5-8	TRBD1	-	TGTGCCAGCAGCCTCGGGACAGCGGGAAACACCATATATTTT	CASSLGTAGNTIYF
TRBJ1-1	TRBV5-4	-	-	TGTGCCAGCAGCTTGACAAAGGCCACTGAAGCTTTCTTT	CASSLTKATEAFF
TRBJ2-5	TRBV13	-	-	TGTGCCAGCAGCCTCCTACTAGCCCTTGAGACCCAGTACTTC	CASSLLLALETQYF
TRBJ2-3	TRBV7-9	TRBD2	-	TGTGCCAGCAGGGGACTAGCGGGGGGCACAGATACGCAGTATTTT	CASRGLAGGTDTQYF
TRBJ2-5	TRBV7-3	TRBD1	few	TGTGCCAGCAGCAGGGACAGGGGTACGGGGGAGACCCAGTACTTC	CASSRDRGTGETQYF
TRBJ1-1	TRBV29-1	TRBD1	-	TGCAGCGTCGGACAGGGGCAGGGGAACACTGAAGCTTTCTTT	CSVGQGQGNTEAFF
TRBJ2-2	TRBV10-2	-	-	TGCGCCAGCAGCCTGGTAGGGGGGAACACCGGGGAGCTGTTTTTT	CASSLVGGNTGELFF
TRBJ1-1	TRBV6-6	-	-	TGTGCCAGCAGTTTGAGGGGTGGGTACACTGAAGCTTTCTTT	CASSLRGGYTEAFF
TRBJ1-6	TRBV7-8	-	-	TGTGCCAGCAGCTCCCGGGACTCCAATTCACCCCTCCACTTT	CASSSRDSNSPLHF
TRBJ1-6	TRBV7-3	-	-	TGTGCCAGCAGCGTCAGTAATTCACCCCTCCACTTT	CASSVSNSPLHF
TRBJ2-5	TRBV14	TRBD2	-	TGTGCCAGCAGCCAGACTAGCGGGTACCAAGAGACCCAGTACTTC	CASSQTSGYQETQYF
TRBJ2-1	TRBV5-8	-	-	TGTGCCAGCAGCTTGGCCGGGAACAATGCCTACAATGAGCAGTTCTTC	CASSLAGNNAYNEQFF
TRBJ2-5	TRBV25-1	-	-	TGTGCCAGCATGAGGGGAGGAGAGACCCAGTACTTC	CASMRGGETQYF
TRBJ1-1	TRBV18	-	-	TGTGCCAGCTCACCTCGGTCAGGAGAGAACACTGAAGCTTTCTTT	CASSPRSGENTEAFF
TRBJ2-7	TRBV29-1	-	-	TGCAGCGTTGAAGATGGCAGGGCCAGCTCCTACGAGCAGTACTTC	CSVEDGRASSYEQYF
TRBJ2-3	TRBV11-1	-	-	TGTGCCAGCAGCTCCCGGCAGGGAGGCACAGATACGCAGTATTTT	CASSSRQGGTDTQYF
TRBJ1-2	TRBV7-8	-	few	TGTGCCAGCAGCTTAGTACCCAAGGGGGACCACACCTTC	CASSLVPKGDHTF
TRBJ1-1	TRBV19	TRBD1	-	TGTGCCAGTAGTCCGGACAGGTTGAACACTGAAGCTTTCTTT	CASSPDRLNTEAFF
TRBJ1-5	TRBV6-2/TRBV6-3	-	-	TGTGCCAGCAGTTACGCCGACGGCTGGGATCAGCCCCAGCATTTT	CASSYADGWDQPQHF
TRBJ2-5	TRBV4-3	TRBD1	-	TGCGCCAGCAGCCCGGACAGGGGCGGACCCGGGGAGACCCAGTACTTC	CASSPDRGGPGETQYF
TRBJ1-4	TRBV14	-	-	TGTGCCAGCAGCCTATGGGGGTTTAATGAAAAACTGTTTTTT	CASSLWGFNEKLFF
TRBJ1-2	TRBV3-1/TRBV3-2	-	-	TGTGCCAGCAGCCAAGTGGGCGGAGGGGGAGATGGCTACACCTTC	CASSQVGGGGDGYTF
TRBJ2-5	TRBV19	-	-	TGTGCCAGTGGGGTAGAGACCCAGTACTTC	CASGVETQYF
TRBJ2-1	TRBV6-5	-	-	TGTGCCAGCAGGCCCCCGGCGGGGGCCCACAGTGAGCAGTTCTTC	CASRPPAGAHSEQFF
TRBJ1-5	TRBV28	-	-	TGTGCTAGCAGGGAGGACAACCGTTTAAGCAATCAGCCCCAGCATTTT	CASREDNRLSNQPQHF
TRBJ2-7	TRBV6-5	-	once	TGTGCCAGCAGTTATGATTTCGGGGTCTACGAGCAGTACTTC	CASSYDFGVYEQYF
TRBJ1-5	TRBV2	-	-	TGTGCCAGCAGTGATCGGCAGAGCAATCAGCCCCAGCATTTT	CASSDRQSNQPQHF
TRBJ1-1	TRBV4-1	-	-	TGCGCCAGCAGCCTAGGCAGTGAAGCTTTCTTT	CASSLGSEAFF
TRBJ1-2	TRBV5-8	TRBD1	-	TGTGCCAGCAGCTTCTCCCCGACAGGGTTTGAGGGCTACACCTTC	CASSFSPTGFEGYTF
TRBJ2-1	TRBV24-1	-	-	TGTGCTACCTCCGCCTACAATGAGCAGTTCTTC	CATSAYNEQFF
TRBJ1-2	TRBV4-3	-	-	TGCGCCAGCAGCCAAGGGAGGAGTGGCGGCTACACCTTC	CASSQGRSGGYTF
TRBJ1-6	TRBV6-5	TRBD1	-	TGTGCCAGCGCAAGGACAGGGAATGATTCACCCCTCCACTTT	CASARTGNDSPLHF
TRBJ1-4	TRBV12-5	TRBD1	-	TGTGCTAGTGGTTTGTCACCGGGACAGGGAATTGAAAAACTGTTTTTT	CASGLSPGQGIEKLFF
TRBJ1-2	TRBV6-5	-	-	TGTGCCAGCAGTTACTCGAAAGGGAATGGCTACACCTTC	CASSYSKGNGYTF
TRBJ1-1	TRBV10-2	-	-	TGCGCCAGCGCCGTGGTCTTACCTGGTTCAGCTTTCTTT	CASAVVLPGSAFF
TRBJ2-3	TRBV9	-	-	TGTGCCAGCAGCGCGGCGGGATTGACAGATACGCAGTATTTT	CASSAAGLTDTQYF
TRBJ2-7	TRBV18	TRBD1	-	TGTGCCAGCTCACGGGACAGGGGGAGCGGGTTGTACGAGCAGTACTTC	CASSRDRGSGLYEQYF
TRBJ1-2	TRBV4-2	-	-	TGTGCCAGCAGCCAGGCCTCCCAGTCGATCGAAGGCTACACCTTC	CASSQASQSIEGYTF